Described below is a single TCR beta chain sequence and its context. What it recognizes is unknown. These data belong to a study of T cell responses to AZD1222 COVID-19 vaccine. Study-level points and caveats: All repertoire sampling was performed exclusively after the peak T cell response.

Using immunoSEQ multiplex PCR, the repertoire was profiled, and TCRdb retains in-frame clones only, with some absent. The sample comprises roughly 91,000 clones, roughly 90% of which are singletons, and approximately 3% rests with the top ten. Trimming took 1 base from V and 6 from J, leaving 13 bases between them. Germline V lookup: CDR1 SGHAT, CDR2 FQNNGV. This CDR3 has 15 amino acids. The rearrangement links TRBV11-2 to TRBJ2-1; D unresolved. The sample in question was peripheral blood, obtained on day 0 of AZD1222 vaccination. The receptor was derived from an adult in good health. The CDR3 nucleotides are TGTGCCAGCAGCTTAGTCCCCCCGCCGGGCAATGAGCAGTTCTTC. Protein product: CASSLVPPPGNEQFF.